A selection of T cell receptor beta chains follows, all from one sample in a study of beta chain features in type 1 diabetes. TCRdb keeps only in-frame clones here, not all; method: immunoSEQ multiplex PCR. The sample has about 260,000 clones; 55% to 70% are singletons. Sequences were obtained from naive CD4+ T cells from blood. These receptors were obtained from a man aged 25 to 45 in good health. CDR3s include the opening cysteine and the closing phenylalanine or tryptophan. The order of the fields is clone size, CDR3 length, J gene, D gene, V gene, CDR3 protein, CDR3 DNA. A D gene is named only where the DNA matches it firmly. Clone sizes are given selectively: once, few, many, or a class where the clone is expanded.

few 11 TRBJ1-5 . TRBV30 CAWGVEQPQHF TGTGCCTGGGGGGTAGAACAGCCCCAGCATTTT
. 13 TRBJ1-2 . TRBV30 CAWSPGAHYGYTF TGTGCCTGGAGTCCCGGGGCGCACTATGGCTACACCTTC
once 13 TRBJ1-2 . TRBV27 CASSHRGSYGYTF TGTGCCAGTTCACATCGGGGGAGCTATGGCTACACCTTC
. 14 TRBJ1-5 . TRBV7-2 CASSFPGGSQPQHF TGTGCCAGCAGCTTCCCGGGAGGTAGTCAGCCCCAGCATTTT
. 13 TRBJ1-2 . TRBV9 CASTREGSYGYTF TGTGCCAGCACCCGAGAGGGGAGTTATGGCTACACCTTC
. 16 TRBJ2-4 TRBD1 TRBV30 CAWSQGTGGAGNIQYF TGTGCCTGGAGCCAAGGGACAGGGGGCGCGGGAAACATTCAGTACTTC
few 12 TRBJ2-7 . TRBV29-1 CSARDKNYEQYF TGCAGCGCTCGGGACAAAAACTACGAGCAGTACTTC
. 14 TRBJ2-1 . TRBV19 CASSIVGIQNEQFF TGTGCCAGTAGTATCGTCGGGATTCAAAATGAGCAGTTCTTC
. 13 TRBJ2-7 . TRBV11-2 CASSLEISYEQYF TGTGCCAGCAGCTTAGAAATCTCCTACGAGCAGTACTTC
. 11 TRBJ2-2 . TRBV29-1 CSVADAGELFF TGCAGCGTTGCTGACGCGGGGGAGCTGTTTTTT
. 14 TRBJ2-7 . TRBV19 CASSKLLKSYEQYF TGTGCCAGTAGTAAGCTCTTAAAATCCTACGAGCAGTACTTC
. 14 TRBJ2-3 . TRBV7-2 CASSPGLSTDTQYF TGTGCCAGCAGCCCAGGACTGAGCACAGATACGCAGTATTTT